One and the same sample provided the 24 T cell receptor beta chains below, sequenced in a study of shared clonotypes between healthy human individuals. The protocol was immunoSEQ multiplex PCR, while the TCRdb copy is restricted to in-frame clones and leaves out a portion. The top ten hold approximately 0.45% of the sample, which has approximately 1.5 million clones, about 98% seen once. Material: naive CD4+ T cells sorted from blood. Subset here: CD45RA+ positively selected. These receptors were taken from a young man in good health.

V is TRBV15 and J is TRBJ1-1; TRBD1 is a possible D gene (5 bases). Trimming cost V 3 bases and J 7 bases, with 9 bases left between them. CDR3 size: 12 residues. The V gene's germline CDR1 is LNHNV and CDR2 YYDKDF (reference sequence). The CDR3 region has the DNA TGTGCCACCAGCAGGACCGACAGTGAAGCTTTCTTT. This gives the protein CATSRTDSEAFF.

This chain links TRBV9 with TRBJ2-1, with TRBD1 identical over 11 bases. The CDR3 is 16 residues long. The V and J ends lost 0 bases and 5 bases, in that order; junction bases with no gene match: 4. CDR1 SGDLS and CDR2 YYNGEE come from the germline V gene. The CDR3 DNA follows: TGTGCCAGCAGCGTAGTTGGGACAGGGGGGGACAATGAGCAGTTCTTC. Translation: CASSVVGTGGDNEQFF.

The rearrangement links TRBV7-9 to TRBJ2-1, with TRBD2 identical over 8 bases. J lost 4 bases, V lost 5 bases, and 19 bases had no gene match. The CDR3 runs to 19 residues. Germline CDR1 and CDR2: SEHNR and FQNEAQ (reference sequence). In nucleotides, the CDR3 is TGTGCCAGCAGCCATATCTATGGGGGGCGGGAGGCCAGTTACAATGAGCAGTTCTTC. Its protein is CASSHIYGGREASYNEQFF.

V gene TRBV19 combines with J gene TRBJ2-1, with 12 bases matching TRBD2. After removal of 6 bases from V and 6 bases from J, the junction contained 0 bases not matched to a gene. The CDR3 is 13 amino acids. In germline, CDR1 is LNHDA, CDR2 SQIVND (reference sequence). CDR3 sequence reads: CASRGLAGNEQFF. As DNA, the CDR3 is TGTGCCAGTAGGGGACTAGCGGGCAATGAGCAGTTCTTC. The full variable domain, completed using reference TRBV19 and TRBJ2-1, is DGGITQSPKYLFRKEGQNVTLSCEQNLNHDAMYWYRQDPGQGLRLIYYSQIVNDFQKGDIAEGYSVSREKKESFPLTVTSAQKNPTAFYLCASRGLAGNEQFFGPGTRLTVL.

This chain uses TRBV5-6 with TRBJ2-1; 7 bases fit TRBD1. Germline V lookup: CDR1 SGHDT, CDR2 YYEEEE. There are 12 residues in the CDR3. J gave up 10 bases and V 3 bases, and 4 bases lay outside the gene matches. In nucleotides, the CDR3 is TGTGCCAGCAGCTATAGAGGGGGCGAGCAGTTCTTC. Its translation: CASSYRGGEQFF.

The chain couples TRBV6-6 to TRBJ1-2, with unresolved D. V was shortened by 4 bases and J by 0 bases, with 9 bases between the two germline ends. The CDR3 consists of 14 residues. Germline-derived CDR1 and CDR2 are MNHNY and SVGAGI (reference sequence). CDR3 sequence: CASSFGSANYGYTF. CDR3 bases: TGTGCCAGCAGTTTCGGTTCGGCTAACTATGGCTACACCTTC.

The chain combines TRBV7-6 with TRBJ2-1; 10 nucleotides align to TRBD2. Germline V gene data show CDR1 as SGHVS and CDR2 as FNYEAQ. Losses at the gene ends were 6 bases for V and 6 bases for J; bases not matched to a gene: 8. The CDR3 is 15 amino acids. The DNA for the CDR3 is TGTGCCAGCAGATCCGGACTAGCGGCCTCCAATGAGCAGTTCTTC. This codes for CASRSGLAASNEQFF.

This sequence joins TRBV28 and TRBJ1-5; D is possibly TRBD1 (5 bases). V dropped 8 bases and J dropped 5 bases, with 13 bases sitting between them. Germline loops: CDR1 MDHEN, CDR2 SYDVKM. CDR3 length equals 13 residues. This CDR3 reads CASYGDYDQPQHF. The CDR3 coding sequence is TGTGCCAGCTACGGGGACTATGATCAGCCCCAGCATTTT.

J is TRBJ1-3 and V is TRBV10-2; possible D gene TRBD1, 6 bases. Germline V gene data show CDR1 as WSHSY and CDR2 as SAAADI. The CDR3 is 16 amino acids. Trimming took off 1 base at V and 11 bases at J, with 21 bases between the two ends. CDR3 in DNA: TGCGCCAGCAGTGAGTGGTCCCCTAGAGCAGGGGCAGCCATATATTTT. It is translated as CASSEWSPRAGAAIYF.

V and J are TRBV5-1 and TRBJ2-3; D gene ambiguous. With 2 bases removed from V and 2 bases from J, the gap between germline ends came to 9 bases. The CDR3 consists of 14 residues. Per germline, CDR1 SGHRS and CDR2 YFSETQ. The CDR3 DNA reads TGCGCCAGCAGCTTTAAACAAGACACAGATACGCAGTATTTT. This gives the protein CASSFKQDTDTQYF.

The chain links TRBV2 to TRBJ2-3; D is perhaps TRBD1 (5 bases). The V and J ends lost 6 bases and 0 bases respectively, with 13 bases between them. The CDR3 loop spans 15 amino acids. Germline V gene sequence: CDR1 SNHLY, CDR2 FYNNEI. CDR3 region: CASRSPTESTDTQYF. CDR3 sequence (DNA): TGTGCCAGCAGATCACCGACAGAGAGCACAGATACGCAGTATTTT.

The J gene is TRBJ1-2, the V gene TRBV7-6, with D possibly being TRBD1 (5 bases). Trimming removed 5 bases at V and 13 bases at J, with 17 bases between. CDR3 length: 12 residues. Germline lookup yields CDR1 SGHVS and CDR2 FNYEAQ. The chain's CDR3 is CASSPSGVNPTF. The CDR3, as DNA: TGTGCCAGCAGCCCTTCGGGGGTTAATCCCACCTTC.

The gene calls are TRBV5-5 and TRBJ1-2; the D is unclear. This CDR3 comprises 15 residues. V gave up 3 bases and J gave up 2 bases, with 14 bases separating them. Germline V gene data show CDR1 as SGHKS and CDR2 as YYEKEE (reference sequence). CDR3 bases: TGTGCCAGCAGCTCCTCCCTGGGGAGCAACTATGGCTACACCTTC. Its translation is CASSSSLGSNYGYTF.

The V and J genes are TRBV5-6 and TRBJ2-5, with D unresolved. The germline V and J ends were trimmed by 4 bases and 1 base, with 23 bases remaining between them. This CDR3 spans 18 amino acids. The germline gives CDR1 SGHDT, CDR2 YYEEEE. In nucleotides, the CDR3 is TGTGCCAGCAGCCTACCGTATGGCCGGCGGCGGCCCCAAGAGACCCAGTACTTC. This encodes CASSLPYGRRRPQETQYF. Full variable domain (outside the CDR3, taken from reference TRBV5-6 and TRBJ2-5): DAGVTQSPTHLIKTRGQQVTLRCSPKSGHDTVSWYQQALGQGPQFIFQYYEEEERQRGNFPDRFSGHQFPNYSSELNVNALLLGDSALYLCASSLPYGRRRPQETQYFGPGTRLLVL.

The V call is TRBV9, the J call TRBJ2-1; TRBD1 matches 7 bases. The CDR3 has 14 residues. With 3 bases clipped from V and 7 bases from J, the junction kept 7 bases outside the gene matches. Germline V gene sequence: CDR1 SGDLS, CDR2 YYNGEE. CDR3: CASSATGILNEQFF. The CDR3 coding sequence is TGTGCCAGCAGCGCGACAGGGATACTAAATGAGCAGTTCTTC.

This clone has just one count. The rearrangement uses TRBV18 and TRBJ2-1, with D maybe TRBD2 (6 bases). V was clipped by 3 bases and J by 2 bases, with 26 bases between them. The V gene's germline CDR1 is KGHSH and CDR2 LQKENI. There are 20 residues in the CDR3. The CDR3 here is CASSPRRDPKLDRPYNEQFF. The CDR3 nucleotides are TGTGCCAGCTCACCGCGGCGGGACCCTAAACTCGATAGACCCTACAATGAGCAGTTCTTC.

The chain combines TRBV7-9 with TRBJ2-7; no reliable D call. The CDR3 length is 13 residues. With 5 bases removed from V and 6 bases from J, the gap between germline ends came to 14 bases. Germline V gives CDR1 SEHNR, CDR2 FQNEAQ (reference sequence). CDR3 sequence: CASSLIGAAEQYF. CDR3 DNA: TGTGCCAGCAGCCTGATAGGCGCGGCCGAGCAGTACTTC.

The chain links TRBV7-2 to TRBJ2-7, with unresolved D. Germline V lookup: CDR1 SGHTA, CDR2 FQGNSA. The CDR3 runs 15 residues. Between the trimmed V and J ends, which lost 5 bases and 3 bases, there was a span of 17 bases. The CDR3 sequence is CASSQLGGLGYEQYF. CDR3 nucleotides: TGTGCCAGCAGCCAGCTAGGCGGCCTTGGCTACGAGCAGTACTTC.

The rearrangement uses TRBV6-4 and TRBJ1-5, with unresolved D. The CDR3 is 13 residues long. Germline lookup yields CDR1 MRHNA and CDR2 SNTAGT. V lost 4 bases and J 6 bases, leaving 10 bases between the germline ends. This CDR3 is CASSVIDGQPQHF. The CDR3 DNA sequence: TGTGCCAGCAGTGTAATCGATGGTCAGCCCCAGCATTTT.

The CDR3 here is CASSAARPGANVLTF. CDR3 bases: TGTGCCAGCAGTGCCGCCAGGCCTGGGGCCAACGTCCTGACTTTC. The genes are TRBV6-6 and TRBJ2-6; D is uncertain. Germline V CDR1 and CDR2: MNHNY, SVGAGI (reference sequence). This CDR3 contains 15 residues. With 5 bases removed from V and 2 bases from J, the gap between germline ends came to 10 bases.

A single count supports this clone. CDR3 DNA sequence: TGTGCCAGCAGTGACAGCCGACAGGGACCCTCCTACGAGCAGTACTTC. Its translation: CASSDSRQGPSYEQYF. The gene calls are TRBV6-1 and TRBJ2-7, with 7 bases identical to TRBD1. Per the germline V gene, CDR1 is MNHNS and CDR2 is SASEGT. The CDR3 length is 16 residues. The V segment lost 3 bases and the J segment 0 bases; nucleotides outside the gene matches: 8.

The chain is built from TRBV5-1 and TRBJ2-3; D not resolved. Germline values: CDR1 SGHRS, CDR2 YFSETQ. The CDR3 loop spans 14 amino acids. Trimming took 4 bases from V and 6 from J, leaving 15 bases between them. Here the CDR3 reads CASSLGSTHDTQYF. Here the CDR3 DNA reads TGCGCCAGCAGCCTCGGTAGCACCCACGATACGCAGTATTTT.

The CDR3 loop is CASSDPDRGYGYTF. For the CDR3, the DNA is TGTGCCAGCAGTGATCCTGACAGGGGGTATGGCTACACCTTC. The V gene is TRBV25-1, the J gene TRBJ1-2; 9 nucleotides agree with TRBD1. The V segment lost 3 bases and the J segment 5 bases; nucleotides outside the gene matches: 4. This CDR3 is 14 amino acids long. Looked up from germline, CDR1 is MGHDK and CDR2 is SYGVNS.

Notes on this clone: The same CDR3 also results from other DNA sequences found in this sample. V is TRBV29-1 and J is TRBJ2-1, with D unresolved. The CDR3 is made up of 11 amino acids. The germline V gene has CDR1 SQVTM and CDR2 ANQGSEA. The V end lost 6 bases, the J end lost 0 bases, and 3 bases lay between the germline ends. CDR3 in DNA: TGCAGCGTCGGCTCCTACAATGAGCAGTTCTTC. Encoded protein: CSVGSYNEQFF.